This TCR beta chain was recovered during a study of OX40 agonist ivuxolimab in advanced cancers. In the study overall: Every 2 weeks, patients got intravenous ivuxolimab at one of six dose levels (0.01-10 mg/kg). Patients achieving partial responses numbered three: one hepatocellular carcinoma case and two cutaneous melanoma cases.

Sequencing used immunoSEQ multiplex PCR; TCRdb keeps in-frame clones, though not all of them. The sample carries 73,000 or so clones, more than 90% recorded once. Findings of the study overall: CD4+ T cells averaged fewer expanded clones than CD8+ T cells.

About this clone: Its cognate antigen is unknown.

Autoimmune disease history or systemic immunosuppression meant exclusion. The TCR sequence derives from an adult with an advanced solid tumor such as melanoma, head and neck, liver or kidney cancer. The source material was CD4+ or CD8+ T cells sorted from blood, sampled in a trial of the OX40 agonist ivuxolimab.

CDR3 region: CASRLTGQASEETQYF. The CDR3 DNA reads as TGTGCCAGCAGACTTACGGGACAGGCTTCCGAGGAGACCCAGTACTTC. The genes are TRBV5-6 and TRBJ2-5, with TRBD1 matching 8 bases. The CDR3 has 16 amino acids. Trimming removed 5 bases from V and 5 bases from J; junction bases left unmatched: 14. The germline gives CDR1 SGHDT, CDR2 YYEEEE. The full variable domain, rest sourced from reference TRBV5-6 and TRBJ2-5, is DAGVTQSPTHLIKTRGQQVTLRCSPKSGHDTVSWYQQALGQGPQFIFQYYEEEERQRGNFPDRFSGHQFPNYSSELNVNALLLGDSALYLCASRLTGQASEETQYFGPGTRLLVL.